The clone carrying this TCR beta chain was seen more than once but under ten times. What it binds is unknown. The data are from a study of cytotoxic CD8 clonotypes in ibrutinib-treated CLL. Study results and limitations: Baseline clonality, above age-matched healthy donor levels, tracked circulating CD8+ T-cell counts.

The CDR3 spans 14 residues. The V end lost 3 bases, the J end lost 3 bases, and 12 bases lay between the germline ends. Germline lookup yields CDR1 MNHEY and CDR2 SMNVEV (reference sequence). Target depth was 1 in 200,000 to 1 in 1 million T cells, about 10x per clonotype. The repertoire was sequenced with immunoSEQ multiplex PCR; TCRdb's copy has only in-frame clones and lacks some. The table includes around 310,000 clones, around four fifths detected once. This chain joins TRBV27 and TRBJ2-7; TRBD2 might be the D (6 bases). This TCR came from a human donor with chronic lymphocytic leukemia. Sample: PBMCs, taken before ibrutinib treatment. The CDR3 coding sequence is TGTGCCAGCAGTTTCTCGGGACTTATCTACGAGCAGTACTTC. Amino acids: CASSFSGLIYEQYF.